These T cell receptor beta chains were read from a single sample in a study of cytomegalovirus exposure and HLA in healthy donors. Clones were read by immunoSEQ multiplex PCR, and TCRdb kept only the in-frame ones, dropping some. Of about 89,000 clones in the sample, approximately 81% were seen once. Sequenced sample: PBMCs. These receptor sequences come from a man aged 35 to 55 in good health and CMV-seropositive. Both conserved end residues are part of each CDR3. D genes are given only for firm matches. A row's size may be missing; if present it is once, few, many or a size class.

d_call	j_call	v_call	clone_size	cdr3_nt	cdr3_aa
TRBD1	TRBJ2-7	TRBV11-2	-	TGTGCCAGCAGCCTAAGACAGGGGGCCTACGAGCAGTACTTC	CASSLRQGAYEQYF
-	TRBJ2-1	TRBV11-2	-	TGTGCCAGCAGCCCTACCACGAGCTCCTACAATGAGCAGTTCTTC	CASSPTTSSYNEQFF
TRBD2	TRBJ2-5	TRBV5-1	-	TGCGCCAGCAGCTTCGGGACTAGCGGGAGAGGAGAGACCCAGTACTTC	CASSFGTSGRGETQYF
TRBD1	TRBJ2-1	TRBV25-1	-	TGTGCCAGCAGTGGACAGGGGCCCCCTTACAATGAGCAGTTCTTC	CASSGQGPPYNEQFF
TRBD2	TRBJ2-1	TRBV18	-	TGTGCCAGTCTCTCCCCCTCGACTAGCGGTTGGGAGCAGTTCTTC	CASLSPSTSGWEQFF
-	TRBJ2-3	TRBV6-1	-	TGTGCCAGCAGGGAGAGCGGGGAGGGGGGAACGCAGTATTTT	CASRESGEGGTQYF
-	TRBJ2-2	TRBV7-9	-	TGTTCCAGCAGCCAGTTTACCGGGGAGCTGTTTTTT	CSSSQFTGELFF
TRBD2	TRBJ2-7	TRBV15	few	TGTGCCACCCGACTAGCGGGGGGAAGAGAGCAGTACTTC	CATRLAGGREQYF
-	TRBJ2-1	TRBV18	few	TGTGCCAGCTCACCTCTACCTTCCTACAATGAGCAGTTCTTC	CASSPLPSYNEQFF
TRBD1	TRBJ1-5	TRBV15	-	TGTGCCACCAGCAGAGACACAGGGGAGAATCAGCCCCAGCATTTT	CATSRDTGENQPQHF
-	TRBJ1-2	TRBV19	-	TGTGCCAGTAGTACGGCGGGGAGACTTTACTATGGCTACACCTTC	CASSTAGRLYYGYTF
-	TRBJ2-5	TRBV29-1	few	TGCAGCTGTTGGGTGGGTAGCGGAGAGACCCAGTACTTC	CSCWVGSGETQYF
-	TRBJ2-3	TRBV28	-	TGTGCCAGCAGTGTCCCGGGACACACAGATACGCAGTATTTT	CASSVPGHTDTQYF
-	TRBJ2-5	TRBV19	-	TGTGCCAGTAGTATCAGAGGAGAGACCCAGTACTTC	CASSIRGETQYF
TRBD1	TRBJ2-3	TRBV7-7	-	TGTGCTAGCAGCTTGGGGACAGGGTCATCAGATACGCAGTATTTT	CASSLGTGSSDTQYF
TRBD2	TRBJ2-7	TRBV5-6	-	TGTGCCAGCAGCCGTAGAAGCGGGAGGGCCCACGAGCAGTACTTC	CASSRRSGRAHEQYF
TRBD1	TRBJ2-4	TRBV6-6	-	TGTGCCAGCAGAACTGACAGGGTGGTTGGCAAAAACATTCAGTACTTC	CASRTDRVVGKNIQYF
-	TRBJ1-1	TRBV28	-	TGTGCCTGCTGGGGGGTTGGAGCAATGAACACTGAAGCTTTCTTT	CACWGVGAMNTEAFF
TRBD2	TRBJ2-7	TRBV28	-	TGTGCCAGCAGTTCGGGGGCGGCTAGCGGGGCCTACGAGCAGTACTTC	CASSSGAASGAYEQYF
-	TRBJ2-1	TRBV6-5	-	TGTGCCAGCAGCCAGGACAAAGCCTACAATGAGCAGTTCTTC	CASSQDKAYNEQFF
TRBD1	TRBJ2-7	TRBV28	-	TGTGCCAGCAAAGGACAGGTCTACGAGCAGTACTTC	CASKGQVYEQYF
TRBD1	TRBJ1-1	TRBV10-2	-	TGCGCCAGCCAAAAAGGACAGGCAAACACTGAAGCTTTCTTT	CASQKGQANTEAFF
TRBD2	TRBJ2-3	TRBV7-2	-	TGTGCCAGCAGCACCCGACTAGCGGGAGGGCCCGATACGCAGTATTTT	CASSTRLAGGPDTQYF
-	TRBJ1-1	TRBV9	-	TGTGCCAGCAGCGTAGTGGAGGGAGAGGACACTGAAGCTTTCTTT	CASSVVEGEDTEAFF
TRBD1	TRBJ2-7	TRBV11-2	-	TGTGCCAGCAGCGCGAGACAGGGGACGCGAATTTACGAGCAGTACTTC	CASSARQGTRIYEQYF
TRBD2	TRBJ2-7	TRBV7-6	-	TGTGCCAGCAGCTTAGAGCGGGGGCCCTACGAGCAGTACTTC	CASSLERGPYEQYF
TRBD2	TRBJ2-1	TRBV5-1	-	TGCGCCAGCAGCAAGGGACTAGCGGGAGGGCCTTCCTACAATGAGCAGTTCTTC	CASSKGLAGGPSYNEQFF
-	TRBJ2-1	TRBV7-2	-	TGTGCCAGCAGCTTAGACGCACTAGCCGCTTACAATGAGCAGTTCTTC	CASSLDALAAYNEQFF
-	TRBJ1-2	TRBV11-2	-	TGTGCCAGCAGTGCGCGGGGGGCCGTTGGAAGCTACACCTTC	CASSARGAVGSYTF
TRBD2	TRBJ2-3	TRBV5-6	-	TGTGCCAGCAGCTTACCGGGACTAGCGGGATCAAGCACAGATACGCAGTATTTT	CASSLPGLAGSSTDTQYF
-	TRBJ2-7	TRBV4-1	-	TGCGCCAGCAGCCAAGGGTCAGGAGGAGTCACCTACGAGCAGTACTTC	CASSQGSGGVTYEQYF
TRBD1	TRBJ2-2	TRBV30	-	TGTGCCTGGAGTGTAGCCCGGACAGGGGGCCCCGGGGAGCTGTTTTTT	CAWSVARTGGPGELFF
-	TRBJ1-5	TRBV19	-	TGTGCCAGTAGGGACGGACAGAGCAATCAGCCCCAGCATTTT	CASRDGQSNQPQHF
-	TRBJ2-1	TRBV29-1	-	TGCAGCGTTGACAGGGTTTTGAATGAGCAGTTCTTC	CSVDRVLNEQFF
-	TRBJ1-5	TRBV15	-	TGTGCCACCAGCAGATCCGGGGGGGGGACGGGGGGCAATCAGCCCCAGCATTTT	CATSRSGGGTGGNQPQHF
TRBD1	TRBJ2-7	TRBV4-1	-	TGCGCCAGCAGCGACTCGACAGGGAGAGGCTCCTACGAGCAGTACTTC	CASSDSTGRGSYEQYF
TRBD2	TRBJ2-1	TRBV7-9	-	TGTGCCAGCAGCTTTCAGGCCGGGACTAGCGGGAAAGGTGAGCAGTTCTTC	CASSFQAGTSGKGEQFF
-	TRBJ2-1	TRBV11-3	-	TGTGCCAGCAGCCCACGGAGCGGAAATATTAAATCACCCTACAATGAGCAGTTCTTC	CASSPRSGNIKSPYNEQFF
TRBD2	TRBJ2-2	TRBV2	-	TGTGCCAGCAGTGATCCCCGCCAGGGAGGGACCGCGGGCACCGGGGGGCTGTTTTTT	CASSDPRQGGTAGTGGLFF
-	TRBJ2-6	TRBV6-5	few	TGTGCCAGCAGTTACACGGGAGGGGCCAACGTCCTGACTTTC	CASSYTGGANVLTF
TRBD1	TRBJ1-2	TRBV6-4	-	TGTGCCAGCAGAGAGCAGCAGGGGGCTGGCTATGGCTACACCTTC	CASREQQGAGYGYTF
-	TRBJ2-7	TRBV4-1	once	TGCGCCAGCAGCCAAGATTATACCAGGGAGCAGTACTTC	CASSQDYTREQYF
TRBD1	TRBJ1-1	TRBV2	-	TGTGCCAGCACCTATTCCGGGACAGGGGGCCCTGAAGCTTTCTTT	CASTYSGTGGPEAFF
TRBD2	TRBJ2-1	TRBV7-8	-	TGTGCCAGCAGCTTACGGGTTAGCGGGGGCCTTCCCTACAATGAGCAGTTCTTC	CASSLRVSGGLPYNEQFF
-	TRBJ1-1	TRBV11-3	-	TGTGCCAGCAGCTACCGACAGGTTGTCGCTTTCTTT	CASSYRQVVAFF
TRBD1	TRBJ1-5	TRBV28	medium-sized	TGTGCCAGCAGTCCAGATCTGGACAGGGAGGGAGGCCAGCCCCAGCATTTT	CASSPDLDREGGQPQHF
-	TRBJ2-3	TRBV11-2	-	TGTGCCAGCAGCCCCTCCGGGACAGATACGCAGTATTTT	CASSPSGTDTQYF
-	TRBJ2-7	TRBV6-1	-	TGTGCCAGCAGTAGGGACTTGGGGTACGAGCAGTACTTC	CASSRDLGYEQYF
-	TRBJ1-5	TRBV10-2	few	TGCGCCAGCAGTGAGTCAGAGAAAGGCAATCAGCCCCAGCATTTT	CASSESEKGNQPQHF
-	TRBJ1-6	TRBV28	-	TGTGCCAGCAGTTCCTCCTATTCGACTTCATCTACCTACTATAATTCACCCCTCCACTTT	CASSSSYSTSSTYYNSPLHF
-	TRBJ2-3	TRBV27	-	TGTGCCAGCAGTTTCAACAGGGAGGGAGATACGCAGTATTTT	CASSFNREGDTQYF
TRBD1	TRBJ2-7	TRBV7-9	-	TGTGCCAGCACCCCGTGGCAGGGGGATATCTACGAGCAGTACTTC	CASTPWQGDIYEQYF
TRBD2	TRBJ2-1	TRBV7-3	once	TGTGCCAGCAGCCCCCCGGGGGGCTCCTACAATGAGCAGTTCTTC	CASSPPGGSYNEQFF
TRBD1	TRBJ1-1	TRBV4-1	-	TGCGCCAGCAGCCTGGACAGGTTGAACACTGAAGCTTTCTTT	CASSLDRLNTEAFF
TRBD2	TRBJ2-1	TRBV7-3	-	TGTGCCAGCAGCTCCCGGACTAGCGGCCCCCCCTACAATGAGCAGTTCTTC	CASSSRTSGPPYNEQFF